The sequence of this T cell receptor (beta chain) was determined in a study of STAT3 mutations in large granular lymphocyte leukemia. Study summary: Roughly half of the longitudinally sequenced T-LGLL patients carried detectable canonical activating STAT3 mutations. Study-level findings and limits: Differing intervals and regimens complicate linking therapy response to clone burden. A small but highly pathogenic clone may have been missed. At least one immunodominant TCR beta clonotype appeared in every T-cell large granular lymphocyte leukemia patient.

The CDR3 loop spans 14 amino acids. Germline lookup yields CDR1 SEHNR and CDR2 FQNEAQ (reference sequence). Trimming removed 4 bases at V and 1 base at J, with 5 bases between. As concerns this clone: The antigen is undetermined.

Sequenced by immunoSEQ multiplex PCR; TCRdb stores in-frame clones only, minus some. The sample has roughly 35,000 clones; about 88% are singletons. This chain links TRBV7-9 with TRBJ2-6; D is uncertain. The origin of this receptor is a human donor with T large granular lymphocyte leukemia. Some clones in this sample may be carry-over from other donors' samples. Sequenced sample: PBMCs. The DNA of the CDR3 is TGTGCCAGCAGCTCCTGGTCTGGGGCCAACGTCCTGACTTTC. Protein sequence: CASSSWSGANVLTF. Full variable domain (rest looked up from reference TRBV7-9 and TRBJ2-6): DTGVSQNPRHKITKRGQNVTFRCDPISEHNRLYWYRQTLGQGPEFLTYFQNEAQLEKSRLLSDRFSAERPKGSFSTLEIQRTEQGDSAMYLCASSSWSGANVLTFGAGSRLTVL.